One sample yielded the 3 T cell receptor beta chains listed below, sequenced in a study of cytomegalovirus exposure and HLA in healthy donors. Vbeta (60) and Jbeta (13) primers were used in the PCR. The protocol was immunoSEQ multiplex PCR, while the TCRdb copy is restricted to in-frame clones and leaves out a portion. In the table there are about 160,000 clones, approximately 84% of which are singletons. The sample consisted of PBMCs. These TCRs come from a man aged 50 to 60 in good health and CMV-seropositive.

V is TRBV28 and J is TRBJ2-7, with a tentative D call TRBD2 (7 bases). The CDR3 consists of 16 residues. CDR1 is MDHEN, CDR2 SYDVKM, per germline. The V and J ends lost 3 bases and 1 base respectively, with 16 bases between them. CDR3 region: CASSLVRGALSYEQYF. The CDR3 DNA is TGTGCCAGCAGTTTGGTCCGGGGGGCGCTTTCCTACGAGCAGTACTTC.

The chain is built from TRBV5-1 and TRBJ2-7; 7 bases align to TRBD2. CDR1 and CDR2 (germline): SGHRS, YFSETQ. The V and J ends lost 4 bases and 7 bases, in that order; junction bases with no gene match: 17. CDR3 size: 16 residues. The CDR3 here is CASSPGMGEGAREQYF. CDR3 nucleotides: TGCGCCAGCAGCCCCGGGATGGGGGAGGGTGCGAGGGAGCAGTACTTC.

This clone was detected once. The chain joins TRBV7-3 to TRBJ2-1, with D perhaps TRBD1 (6 bases). This CDR3 is 15 amino acids long. The V end lost 5 bases, the J end lost 9 bases, and 20 bases lay between the germline ends. Germline lookup yields CDR1 SGHTA and CDR2 FQGTGA. The CDR3 sequence: CASSPRTVPLGEQFF. The CDR3 DNA reads as TGTGCCAGCAGCCCCCGGACAGTTCCCCTGGGTGAGCAGTTCTTC.